This TCR beta chain was found in a study of cytomegalovirus exposure and HLA in healthy donors. Per germline, CDR1 MNHEY and CDR2 SMNVEV (reference sequence). V gave up 1 base and J gave up 2 bases; unmatched junction bases: 11. This CDR3 is built from 18 residues. Study-wide points: Several V segments, TRBV6-2 and TRBV6-3 among them, could not be told apart and were dropped. Prior analysis indicated that the majority of TCR beta V segments exhibited productivity approximately 87% or approximately 30% of the time. Later, an analysis showed that TCR beta chains associated with HLA were more clonally expanded than others that were equally common. The study designated some 180 TCR beta chains cytomegalovirus-associated.

PCR used 60 Vbeta primers and 13 Jbeta primers. Generated by immunoSEQ multiplex PCR, the TCRdb table keeps only in-frame clones and is missing some. The sample consists of 150,000 to 200,000 clones, around 81% of them appearing once. Turning to this clone: Its antigen is currently unknown.

The V and J genes are TRBV27 and TRBJ2-1, with TRBD2 identical over 7 bases. Sample: PBMCs. The TCR originated in a woman aged 35 to 49 in good health and CMV-seronegative. The CDR3 loop reads CASSLYAYPGGTYNEQFF. CDR3 DNA sequence: TGTGCCAGCAGTTTATATGCCTACCCGGGGGGAACCTACAATGAGCAGTTCTTC.